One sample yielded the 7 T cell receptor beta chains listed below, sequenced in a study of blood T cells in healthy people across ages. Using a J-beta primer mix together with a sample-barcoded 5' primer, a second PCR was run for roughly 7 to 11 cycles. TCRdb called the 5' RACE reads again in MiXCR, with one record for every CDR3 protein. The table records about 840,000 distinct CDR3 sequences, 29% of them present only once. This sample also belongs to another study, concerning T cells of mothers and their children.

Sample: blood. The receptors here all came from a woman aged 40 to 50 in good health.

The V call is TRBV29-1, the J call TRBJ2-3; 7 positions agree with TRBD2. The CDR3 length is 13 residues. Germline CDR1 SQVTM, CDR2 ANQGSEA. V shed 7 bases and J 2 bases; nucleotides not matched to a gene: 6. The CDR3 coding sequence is TGCAGCGCCTGGCGGGGGAACACAGATACGCAGTATTTT. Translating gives CSAWRGNTDTQYF.

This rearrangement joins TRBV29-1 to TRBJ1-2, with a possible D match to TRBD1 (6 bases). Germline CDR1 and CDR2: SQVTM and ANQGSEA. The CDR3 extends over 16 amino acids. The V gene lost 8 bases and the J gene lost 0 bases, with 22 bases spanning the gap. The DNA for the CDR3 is TGCAGCACACAGGACAGTTCCGAGTATCCTAACTATGGCTACACCTTC. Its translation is CSTQDSSEYPNYGYTF. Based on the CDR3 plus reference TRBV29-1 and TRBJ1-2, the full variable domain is SAVISQKPSRDICQRGTSLTIQCQVDSQVTMMFWYRQQPGQSLTLIATANQGSEATYESGFVIDKFPISRPNLTFSTLTVSNMSPEDSSIYLCSTQDSSEYPNYGYTFGSGTRLTVV.

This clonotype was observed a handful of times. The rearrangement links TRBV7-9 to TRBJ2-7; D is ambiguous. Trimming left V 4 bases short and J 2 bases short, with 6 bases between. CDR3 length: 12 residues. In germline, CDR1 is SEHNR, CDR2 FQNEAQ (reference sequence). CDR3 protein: CASSWATYEQYF. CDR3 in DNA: TGTGCCAGCAGCTGGGCAACCTACGAGCAGTACTTC. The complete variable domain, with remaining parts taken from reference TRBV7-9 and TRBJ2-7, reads DTGVSQNPRHKITKRGQNVTFRCDPISEHNRLYWYRQTLGQGPEFLTYFQNEAQLEKSRLLSDRFSAERPKGSFSTLEIQRTEQGDSAMYLCASSWATYEQYFGPGTRLTVT.

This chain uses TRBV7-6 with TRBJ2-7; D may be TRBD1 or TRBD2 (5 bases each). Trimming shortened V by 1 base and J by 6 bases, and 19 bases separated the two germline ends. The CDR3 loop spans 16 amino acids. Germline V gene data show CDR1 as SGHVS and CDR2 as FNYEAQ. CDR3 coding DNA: TGTGCCAGCAGCTTAGGGGCCCATGAGGGGCCAGGCGAGCAGTACTTC. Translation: CASSLGAHEGPGEQYF.

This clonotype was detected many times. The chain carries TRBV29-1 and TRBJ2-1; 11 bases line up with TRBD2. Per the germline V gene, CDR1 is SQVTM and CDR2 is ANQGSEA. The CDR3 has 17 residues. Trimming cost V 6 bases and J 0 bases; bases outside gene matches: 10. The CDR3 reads CSVGSGGATSSYNEQFF. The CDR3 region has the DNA TGCAGCGTAGGTAGCGGGGGGGCCACGAGCTCCTACAATGAGCAGTTCTTC.

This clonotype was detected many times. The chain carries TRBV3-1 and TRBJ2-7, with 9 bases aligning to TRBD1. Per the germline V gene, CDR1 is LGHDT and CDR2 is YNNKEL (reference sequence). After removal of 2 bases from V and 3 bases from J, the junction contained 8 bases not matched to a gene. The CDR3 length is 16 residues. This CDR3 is CASSQRGTGLIYEQYF. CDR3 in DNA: TGTGCCAGCAGCCAACGAGGGACAGGGCTCATCTACGAGCAGTACTTC.

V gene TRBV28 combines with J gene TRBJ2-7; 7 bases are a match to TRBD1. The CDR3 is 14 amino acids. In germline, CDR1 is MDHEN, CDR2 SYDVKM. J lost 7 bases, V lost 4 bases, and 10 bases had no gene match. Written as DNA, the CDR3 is TGTGCCAGCAGTTCAGGGACAGTGCCGCGGGAGCAGTACTTC. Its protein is CASSSGTVPREQYF. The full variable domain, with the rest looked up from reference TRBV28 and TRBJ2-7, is DVKVTQSSRYLVKRTGEKVFLECVQDMDHENMFWYRQDPGLGLRLIYFSYDVKMKEKGDIPEGYSVSREKKERFSLILESASTNQTSMYLCASSSGTVPREQYFGPGTRLTVT.